This TCR beta chain was documented in a study of neurological immune-mediated disorders. Time point given: longitudinal time-point 3. Many counts were recorded for this clonotype. Its antigen remains unidentified. Study-wide results and caveats: Expansion of TCR clones was greatest in HTLV-1-associated myelopathy and smallest in multiple sclerosis, where it fell below that of healthy controls.

The cDNA was synthesized by means of template-switch 5'RACE, which was carried out with 10-nucleotide random UMIs. MiXCR, run by TCRdb on the 5' RACE reads, gives a single entry per CDR3 protein. The table shows more than 75,000 distinct CDR3 sequences, with about 4.3% occurring only once. V shed 6 bases and J shed 6 bases, with 24 bases lying between them. This CDR3 spans 16 amino acids. The germline gives CDR1 SGHRS, CDR2 YFSETQ. The chain links TRBV5-1 to TRBJ1-2; tentatively, D is TRBD1 (5 bases). This receptor was taken from a woman in her sixties or seventies with multiple sclerosis. The sequenced sample was PBMCs. CDR3 DNA: TGCGCCAGCAAAATTGGGGCCCAACAGGCAATCAATGGCTACACCTTC. Translating gives CASKIGAQQAINGYTF.